This is a list of T cell receptor beta chains from one sample in a study of blood T cell repertoires in COVID-19. Assay used: immunoSEQ multiplex PCR; TCRdb lists only in-frame clones, some missing. The sample carries about 220,000 clones, over 75% recorded once. What was sequenced was peripheral blood. Receptors originate from a human donor in a cohort sampled during active COVID-19. CDR3s include the opening cysteine and the closing phenylalanine or tryptophan. D genes are given only for firm matches. Only some rows state a clone size, as once, few, many or a class for expanded clones.

TRBV3-1/TRBV3-2	TRBJ1-2	-	-	CASSLTPPTNYGYTF	TGTGCCAGCAGCCTGACACCACCAACTAACTATGGCTACACCTTC
TRBV15	TRBJ2-1	-	-	CATSRTTSPEQFF	TGTGCCACCAGCAGAACGACTAGTCCTGAGCAGTTCTTC
TRBV9	TRBJ1-2	-	TRBD1	CASSRDSRSYGYTF	TGTGCCAGCAGCAGGGACAGCCGATCCTATGGCTACACCTTC
TRBV29-1	TRBJ2-7	-	TRBD1	CSVEPTGGYEQYF	TGCAGCGTTGAACCGACAGGGGGGTACGAGCAGTACTTC
TRBV7-2	TRBJ1-1	once	TRBD1	CASSFDRANTEAFF	TGTGCCAGCAGCTTCGACAGGGCGAACACTGAAGCTTTCTTT
TRBV30	TRBJ1-5	once	-	CAWSTQGRGQPQHF	TGTGCCTGGAGTACCCAGGGGAGAGGTCAGCCCCAGCATTTT
TRBV19	TRBJ1-1	few	TRBD1	CASSMTGMGTEAFF	TGTGCCAGTAGTATGACAGGGATGGGCACTGAAGCTTTCTTT
TRBV5-6	TRBJ2-1	-	TRBD2	CASSGLAGVNEQFF	TGTGCCAGCAGCGGACTAGCGGGAGTCAATGAGCAGTTCTTC
TRBV7-3	TRBJ2-7	few	TRBD2	CASSLDGTTYEQYF	TGTGCCAGCAGCTTAGACGGGACTACCTACGAGCAGTACTTC
TRBV3-1/TRBV3-2	TRBJ2-5	few	TRBD2	CASSPFWTSNETQYF	TGTGCCAGCAGCCCCTTTTGGACTAGCAACGAGACCCAGTACTTC
TRBV5-5	TRBJ2-1	-	-	CASSFGAAEFF	TGTGCCAGCAGCTTTGGGGCTGCGGAGTTCTTC
TRBV5-4	TRBJ2-5	-	-	CASSSPGGPQETQYF	TGTGCCAGCAGCTCCCCCGGGGGGCCACAAGAGACCCAGTACTTC
TRBV28	TRBJ2-1	-	-	CAGRGNEQFF	TGTGCCGGGAGAGGCAATGAGCAGTTCTTC
TRBV7-2	TRBJ2-1	-	-	CASSPGGALLNEQFF	TGTGCCAGCAGCCCCGGGGGAGCCCTACTCAATGAGCAGTTCTTC
TRBV25-1	TRBJ2-1	-	-	CASSEWRRGAHEQFF	TGTGCCAGCAGTGAATGGAGACGTGGGGCCCATGAGCAGTTCTTC
TRBV4-1	TRBJ2-1	few	-	CASSQDGAGGNEQFF	TGCGCCAGCAGCCAAGATGGGGCAGGGGGGAATGAGCAGTTCTTC
TRBV6-1	TRBJ2-7	-	-	CASSEARFQYF	TGTGCCAGCAGTGAAGCTCGGTTTCAGTACTTC
TRBV2	TRBJ1-2	-	-	CASSGDTNYGYTF	TGTGCCAGCAGCGGGGACACTAACTATGGCTACACCTTC
TRBV2	TRBJ1-6	-	-	CVPTSSYNSPLHF	TGTGTACCCACAAGCTCCTATAATTCACCCCTCCACTTT
TRBV7-2	TRBJ2-7	few	-	CASSFAGGPRTYEQYF	TGTGCCAGCAGCTTCGCCGGGGGGCCTAGGACCTACGAGCAGTACTTC
TRBV28	TRBJ2-3	few	TRBD2	CASSQTSGRGTDTQYF	TGTGCCAGCAGCCAGACTAGCGGGAGAGGGACAGATACGCAGTATTTT
TRBV7-8	TRBJ1-1	-	-	CASSRGQMNTEAFF	TGTGCCAGCAGCCGAGGACAGATGAACACTGAAGCTTTCTTT
TRBV7-2	TRBJ2-7	-	TRBD1	CASSLRQGSYEQYF	TGTGCCAGCAGCTTGAGACAGGGCTCCTACGAGCAGTACTTC
TRBV7-2	TRBJ1-2	-	-	CASSPGQYYGYTF	TGTGCCAGCAGCCCGGGACAATACTATGGCTACACCTTC
TRBV4-3	TRBJ2-1	-	TRBD1	CASSQGAQGGYNEQFF	TGCGCCAGCAGCCAAGGGGCACAGGGGGGCTACAATGAGCAGTTCTTC
TRBV7-3	TRBJ2-1	few	TRBD2	CASSFGRQHEQFF	TGTGCCAGCAGCTTCGGGAGGCAGCATGAGCAGTTCTTC
TRBV7-2	TRBJ2-2	-	TRBD2	CASSPRHAGGGELFF	TGTGCCAGCAGCCCACGGCACGCGGGGGGCGGGGAGCTGTTTTTT
TRBV7-9	TRBJ1-2	-	-	CASSSRTGAVSGYTF	TGTGCCAGCAGCTCCCGGACGGGAGCGGTTTCTGGCTACACCTTC
TRBV9	TRBJ2-7	-	-	CASSAGLGGYEQYF	TGTGCCAGCAGCGCAGGACTAGGGGGATACGAGCAGTACTTC
TRBV18	TRBJ2-7	-	TRBD1	CASSPTGGTGGTGYEQYF	TGTGCCAGCTCACCAACGGGGGGGACAGGGGGCACAGGGTACGAGCAGTACTTC
TRBV27	TRBJ2-7	-	TRBD2	CASSRTSGRYEQYF	TGTGCCAGCAGCCGGACTAGCGGGAGGTACGAGCAGTACTTC
TRBV7-6	TRBJ1-5	-	-	CASSAGTSQPQHF	TGTGCCAGCAGCGCCGGGACTAGTCAGCCCCAGCATTTT
TRBV6-5	TRBJ2-7	-	TRBD1	CASRSTGAHYEQYF	TGTGCCAGCAGATCCACAGGGGCCCACTACGAGCAGTACTTC
TRBV11-2	TRBJ1-5	few	-	CASSLDRNQPQHF	TGTGCCAGCAGCTTAGATCGGAATCAGCCCCAGCATTTT
TRBV19	TRBJ2-7	-	-	CASSIRAGPVHEQYF	TGTGCCAGTAGTATTCGGGCAGGGCCGGTTCACGAGCAGTACTTC
TRBV5-4	TRBJ2-3	-	TRBD1	CASSFGQEWRTDTQYF	TGTGCCAGCAGCTTCGGACAGGAGTGGCGCACAGATACGCAGTATTTT
TRBV29-1	TRBJ1-2	-	TRBD1	CSTRQGALSGYTF	TGCAGCACTCGACAGGGGGCGTTGAGTGGCTACACCTTC
TRBV15	TRBJ1-5	-	-	CATSRAEQPQHF	TGTGCCACCAGCAGGGCGGAACAGCCCCAGCATTTT
TRBV6-2/TRBV6-3	TRBJ2-3	-	-	CASSYRTSTDTQYF	TGTGCCAGCAGTTACCGGACTAGCACAGATACGCAGTATTTT
TRBV7-9	TRBJ1-4	few	TRBD1	CASSSGQGREKLFF	TGTGCCAGCAGTTCAGGACAGGGTCGTGAAAAACTGTTTTTT
TRBV7-3	TRBJ2-3	-	-	CASSLALSTDTQYF	TGTGCCAGCAGCTTAGCGCTTAGCACAGATACGCAGTATTTT
TRBV27	TRBJ2-7	-	TRBD1	CASSPGQGLYEQYF	TGTGCCAGCAGCCCGGGACAGGGGCTTTACGAGCAGTACTTC
TRBV28	TRBJ2-1	-	-	CASSQTTFQGNEQFF	TGTGCCAGCAGCCAGACTACCTTCCAAGGGAATGAGCAGTTCTTC
TRBV28	TRBJ1-5	-	-	CASSFSGRGGNQPQHF	TGTGCCAGCAGTTTTTCCGGCCGCGGAGGAAATCAGCCCCAGCATTTT
TRBV4-2	TRBJ2-7	many	TRBD2	CASSQEGGRAYEQYF	TGTGCCAGCAGCCAGGAAGGAGGGAGGGCTTACGAGCAGTACTTC
TRBV11-1	TRBJ1-1	few	-	CASSLNPNTEAFF	TGTGCCAGCAGCTTAAATCCTAACACTGAAGCTTTCTTT
TRBV6-5	TRBJ1-6	-	TRBD1	CASSYGDRGDSPLHF	TGTGCCAGCAGTTACGGAGACAGGGGTGATTCACCCCTCCACTTT
TRBV7-2	TRBJ1-3	-	-	CASSLVGIRPGGNTIYF	TGTGCCAGCAGCTTAGTTGGAATCCGACCAGGTGGAAACACCATATATTTT
TRBV6-5	TRBJ1-5	-	-	CASSYAGVYNQPQHF	TGTGCCAGCAGTTACGCAGGGGTCTACAATCAGCCCCAGCATTTT
TRBV28	TRBJ1-2	-	TRBD1	CASRRDRASYNYGYTF	TGTGCCAGCAGAAGAGACAGGGCGAGTTATAACTATGGCTACACCTTC
TRBV6-5	TRBJ1-3	-	-	CASSRGGESGNTIYF	TGTGCCAGCAGCCGGGGTGGGGAATCAGGAAACACCATATATTTT
TRBV29-1	TRBJ1-1	few	-	CSGRTLYTEAFF	TGCAGCGGTAGAACCTTGTACACTGAAGCTTTCTTT
TRBV2	TRBJ1-2	-	-	CASSVSQGYTF	TGTGCCAGCAGTGTATCACAGGGCTACACCTTC